The sequence of this T cell receptor (beta chain) was determined in a study of human T cells and chemical hapten exposure. Across the whole study: Diphenylcyclopropenone, dosed weekly to the scalp, was given to patients throughout the roughly 25-week study. General observations from the study: Sensitizing to DPC left TCRs with a frequency above 1 in 1000 unaltered.

A single record per CDR3 protein comes from TCRdb applying MiXCR to the RACE reads. The table has around 110,000 distinct CDR3 sequences, around an eighth seen once; the top ten hold 1.1% to 1.5%. Germline CDR1 is LGHDT and CDR2 is YNNKEL (reference sequence). The J segment lost 7 bases and the V segment lost 0 bases, leaving 15 bases of the junction unmatched. There are 20 residues in the CDR3. This clonotype was counted at least ten times. Its antigen is unidentified. The time point here: patch test 1, 2 weeks after DPC sensitization. Treatment: therapeutic diphenylcyclopropenone sensitization with weekly scalp DPC. The study enrolled 18 to 70-year-old alopecia patients suitable for DPC. Total RNA extraction was carried out from unfractionated whole blood.

The sequencing here drew on whole blood, taken in connection with sensitization to the hapten diphenylcyclopropenone (DPC). J is TRBJ1-4 and V is TRBV3-1; 12 positions match TRBD1. This receptor was identified in a woman aged 45-59 years with alopecia areata. Some clones in this sample may be carry-over from other donors' samples. DNA for the CDR3: TGTGCCAGCAGCCAAGAAAGATCCGGGACAGGGGGCGGTGGGCGTGAAAAACTGTTTTTT. Its protein is CASSQERSGTGGGGREKLFF. The full variable domain, completed using reference TRBV3-1 and TRBJ1-4, is DTAVSQTPKYLVTQMGNDKSIKCEQNLGHDTMYWYKQDSKKFLKIMFSYNNKELIINETVPNRFSPKSPDKAHLNLHINSLELGDSAVYFCASSQERSGTGGGGREKLFFGSGTQLSVL.